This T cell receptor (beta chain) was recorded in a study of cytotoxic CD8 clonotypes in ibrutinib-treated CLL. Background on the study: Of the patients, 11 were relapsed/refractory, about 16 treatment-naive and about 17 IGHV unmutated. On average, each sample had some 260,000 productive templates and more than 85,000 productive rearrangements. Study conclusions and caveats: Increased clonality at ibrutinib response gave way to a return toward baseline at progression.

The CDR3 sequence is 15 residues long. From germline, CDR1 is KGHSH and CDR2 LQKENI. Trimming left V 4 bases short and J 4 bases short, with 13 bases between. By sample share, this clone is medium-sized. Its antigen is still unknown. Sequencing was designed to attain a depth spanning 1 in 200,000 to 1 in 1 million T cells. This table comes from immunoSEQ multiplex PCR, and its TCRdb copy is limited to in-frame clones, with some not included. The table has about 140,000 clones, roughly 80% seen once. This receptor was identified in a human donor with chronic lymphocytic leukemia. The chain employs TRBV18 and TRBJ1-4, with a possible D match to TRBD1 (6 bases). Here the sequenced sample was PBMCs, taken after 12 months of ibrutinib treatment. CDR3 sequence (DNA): TGTGCCAGCTCACTCGACAGGTCCTATAATGAAAAACTGTTTTTT. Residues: CASSLDRSYNEKLFF.